These T cell receptor beta chains were read from a single sample in a study of T cells in Graves' hyperthyroidism and ophthalmopathy. TCRdb processed the multiplex PCR reads anew with MiXCR; each CDR3 protein has one entry. The table includes 400,000 or so distinct CDR3 sequences, 14% detected once. The sample taken for sequencing was blood. The receptor source for this set is a woman aged 25 to 45 with Graves' ophthalmopathy. Each CDR3 is given with its conserved first and last residue. Fields, in order: CDR3 protein, CDR3 DNA, D gene, J gene, clone size, V gene. D genes are given only for firm matches. For some rows the clone size is stated as once, few or many, or as a class when expanded; others skip it.

CASSLRQGLRNEQFF,TGTGCCAGCAGCTTGAGGCAGGGTTTAAGAAATGAGCAGTTCTTC,NA,TRBJ2-1,few,TRBV5-6
CATSDWTGGNEQFF,TGTGCCACCAGTGATTGGACAGGGGGCAATGAGCAGTTCTTC,TRBD1,TRBJ2-1,many,TRBV24-1
CSARGDARTGELFF,TGCAGTGCTAGGGGGGACGCAAGAACCGGGGAGCTGTTTTTT,NA,TRBJ2-2,many,TRBV20-1
CASSLGQVNTEALF,TGTGCCAGCAGCTTAGGGCAAGTGAACACTGAAGCTCTCTTT,NA,TRBJ1-1,few,TRBV7-2
CSAFTGLNEKLFF,TGCAGTGCTTTCACAGGGCTCAATGAAAAACTGTTTTTT,NA,TRBJ1-4,many,TRBV20-1
CASSLSQGAWENQPQHF,TGTGCCAGCAGCCTGAGTCAGGGGGCGTGGGAGAATCAGCCCCAGCATTTT,TRBD1,TRBJ1-5,NA,TRBV7-2
CSVENDIMNTEAFF,TGCAGCGTTGAGAATGACATCATGAACACTGAAGCTTTCTTT,NA,TRBJ1-1,many,TRBV29-1
CASSLSTGKDQPQHF,TGTGCCAGCAGTTTATCGACAGGGAAGGATCAGCCCCAGCATTTT,TRBD1,TRBJ1-5,many,TRBV12-3/TRBV12-4
CASTTGTGHEKLFF,TGTGCCAGCACCACCGGGACAGGGCATGAAAAACTGTTTTTT,TRBD1,TRBJ1-4,many,TRBV2
CSARGTGGYEQFF,TGCAGTGCTAGAGGGACAGGGGGGTATGAGCAGTTCTTC,TRBD1,TRBJ2-1,many,TRBV20-1
CSASSGGTSYNEQFF,TGCAGTGCTAGCTCCGGGGGGACATCCTACAATGAGCAGTTCTTC,NA,TRBJ2-1,NA,TRBV20-1
CASGTRDGYTF,TGTGCCAGCGGAACCCGGGATGGCTACACCTTC,NA,TRBJ1-2,many,TRBV2
CASSLEVAGTEAFF,TGTGCCAGCAGCTTAGAGGTCGCCGGGACTGAAGCTTTCTTT,NA,TRBJ1-1,many,TRBV7-9
CASSRHRGPRSSYNEQFF,TGTGCCAGCAGTCGACACAGGGGGCCCAGGAGCTCCTACAATGAGCAGTTCTTC,TRBD1,TRBJ2-1,many,TRBV28
CSARVGLGGGILMPLHF,TGCAGTGCTAGAGTAGGTTTGGGTGGGGGAATATTGATGCCCCTCCACTTT,NA,TRBJ1-6,few,TRBV20-1
CAGGGGRDRGPHQYGYTF,TGTGCCGGAGGAGGAGGCCGCGACAGGGGGCCGCACCAATATGGCTACACCTTC,TRBD1,TRBJ1-2,many,TRBV30
CASSSLGGTEAFF,TGTGCCAGCAGCTCTCTCGGGGGGACTGAAGCTTTCTTT,NA,TRBJ1-1,many,TRBV7-2
CAWSPSNQPQHF,TGTGCCTGGAGTCCTAGCAATCAGCCCCAGCATTTT,NA,TRBJ1-5,many,TRBV30